The clone carrying this T cell receptor (beta chain) was found many times. Its antigen is unknown. TCRdb redid the calling of the 5' RACE reads with MiXCR, one entry per CDR3 protein. Of 200,000 to 300,000 distinct CDR3 sequences in the sample, 8.6% were seen once. The germline CDR1 and CDR2 sequences are KGHDR and SFDVKD. CDR3 length: 13 amino acids. Deletions cut 2 bases from V and 11 bases from J, with 14 bases between. The data were obtained in a study of CD8 T cells in ankylosing spondylitis. Broader study findings: CD8+ by phenotype, disease-linked clones were relatively rare in peripheral blood.

Sequenced input: blood, either unsorted or a sorted T cell fraction (not recorded which). This clonotype was obtained from a male donor with ankylosing spondylitis or in good health (not recorded which). The chain links TRBV24-1 to TRBJ2-5, with D perhaps TRBD2 (6 bases). CDR3 coding DNA: TGTGCCACCAGTGATTCTAGCCGCGGGGTACAGTACTTC. Translating it yields CATSDSSRGVQYF.